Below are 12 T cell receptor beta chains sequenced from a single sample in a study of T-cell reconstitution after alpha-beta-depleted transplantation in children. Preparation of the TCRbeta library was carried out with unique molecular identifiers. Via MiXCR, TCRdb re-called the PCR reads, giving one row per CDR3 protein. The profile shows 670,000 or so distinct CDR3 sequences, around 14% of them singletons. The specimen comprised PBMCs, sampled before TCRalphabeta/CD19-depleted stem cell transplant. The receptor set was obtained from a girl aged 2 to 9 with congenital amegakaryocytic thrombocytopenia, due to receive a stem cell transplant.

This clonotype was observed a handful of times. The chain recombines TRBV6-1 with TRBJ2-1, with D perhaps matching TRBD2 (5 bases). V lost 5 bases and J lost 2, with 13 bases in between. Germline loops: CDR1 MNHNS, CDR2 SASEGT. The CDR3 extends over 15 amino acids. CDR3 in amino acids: CASSPWSGPYNEQFF. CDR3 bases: TGTGCCAGCAGTCCCTGGAGCGGACCCTACAATGAGCAGTTCTTC.

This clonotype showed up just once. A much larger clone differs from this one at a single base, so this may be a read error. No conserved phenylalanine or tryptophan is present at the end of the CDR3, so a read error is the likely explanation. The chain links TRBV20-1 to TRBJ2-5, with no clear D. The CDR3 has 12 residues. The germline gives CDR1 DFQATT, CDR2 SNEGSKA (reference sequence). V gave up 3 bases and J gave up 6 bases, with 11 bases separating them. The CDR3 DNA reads TGCAGTGCTAGTACCGATTTGAAGACCCAGTACCTC. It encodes CSASTDLKTQYL.

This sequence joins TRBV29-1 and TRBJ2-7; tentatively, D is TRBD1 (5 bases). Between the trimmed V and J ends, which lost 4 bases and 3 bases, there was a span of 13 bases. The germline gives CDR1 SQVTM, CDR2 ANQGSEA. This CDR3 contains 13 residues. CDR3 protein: CSVVGIQGYEQYF. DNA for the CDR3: TGCAGCGTTGTGGGAATTCAGGGCTACGAGCAGTACTTC.

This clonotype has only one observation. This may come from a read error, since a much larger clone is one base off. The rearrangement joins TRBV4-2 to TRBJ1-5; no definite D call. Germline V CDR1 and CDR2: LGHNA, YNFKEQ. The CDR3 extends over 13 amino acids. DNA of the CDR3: TGTGCCTGCAGCTCGGGTCCCGATCAGCCCCAGCATTTT. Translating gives CACSSGPDQPQHF.

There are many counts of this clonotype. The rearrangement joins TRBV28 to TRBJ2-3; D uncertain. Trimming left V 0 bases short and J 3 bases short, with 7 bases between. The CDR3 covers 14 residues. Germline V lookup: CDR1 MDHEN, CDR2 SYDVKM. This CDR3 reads CASSLWQQTDTQYF. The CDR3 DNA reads TGTGCCAGCAGTTTATGGCAGCAGACAGATACGCAGTATTTT.

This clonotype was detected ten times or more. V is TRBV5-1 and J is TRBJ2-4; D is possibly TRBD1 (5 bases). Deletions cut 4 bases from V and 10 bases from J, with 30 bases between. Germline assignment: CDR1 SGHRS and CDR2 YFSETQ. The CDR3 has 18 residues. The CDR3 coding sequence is TGCGCCAGCAGCCCCGCATCCGTCGGACACCGCTCCGGTGTAATTCAGTACTTC. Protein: CASSPASVGHRSGVIQYF.

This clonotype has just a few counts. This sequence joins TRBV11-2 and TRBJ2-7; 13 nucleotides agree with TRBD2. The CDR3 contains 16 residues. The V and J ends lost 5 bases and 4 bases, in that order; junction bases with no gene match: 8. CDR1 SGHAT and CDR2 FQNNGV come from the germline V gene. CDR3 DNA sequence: TGTGCCAGCAGCCGCGGACTAGCGGGAGACATGTACGAGCAGTACTTC. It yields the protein CASSRGLAGDMYEQYF.

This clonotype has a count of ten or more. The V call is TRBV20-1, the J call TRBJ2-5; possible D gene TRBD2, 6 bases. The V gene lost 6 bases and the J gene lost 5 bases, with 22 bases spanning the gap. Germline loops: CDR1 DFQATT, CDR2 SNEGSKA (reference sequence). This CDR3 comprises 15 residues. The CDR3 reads CSARSDQGRGETQYF. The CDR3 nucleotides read TGCAGTGCCCGGAGCGACCAGGGACGGGGGGAGACCCAGTACTTC.

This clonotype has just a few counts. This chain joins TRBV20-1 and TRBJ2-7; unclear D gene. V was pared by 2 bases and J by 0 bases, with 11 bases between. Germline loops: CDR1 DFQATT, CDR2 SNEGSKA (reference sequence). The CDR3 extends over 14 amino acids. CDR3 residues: CSARSRTLSYEQYF. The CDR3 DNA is TGCAGTGCTAGATCCCGGACCCTCTCCTACGAGCAGTACTTC.

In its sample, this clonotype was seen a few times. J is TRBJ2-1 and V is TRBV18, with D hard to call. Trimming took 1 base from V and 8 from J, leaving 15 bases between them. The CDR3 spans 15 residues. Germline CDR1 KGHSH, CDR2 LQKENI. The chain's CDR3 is CASSPQFILAYEQFF. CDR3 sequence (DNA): TGTGCCAGCTCACCACAGTTTATCTTAGCTTATGAGCAGTTCTTC.

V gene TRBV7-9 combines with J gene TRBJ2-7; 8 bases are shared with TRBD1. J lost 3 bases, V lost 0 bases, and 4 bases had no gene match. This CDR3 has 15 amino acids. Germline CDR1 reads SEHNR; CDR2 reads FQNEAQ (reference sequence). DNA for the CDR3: TGTGCCAGCAGCTTAGCCCCGGGGACAGGCTACGAGCAGTACTTC. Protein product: CASSLAPGTGYEQYF.

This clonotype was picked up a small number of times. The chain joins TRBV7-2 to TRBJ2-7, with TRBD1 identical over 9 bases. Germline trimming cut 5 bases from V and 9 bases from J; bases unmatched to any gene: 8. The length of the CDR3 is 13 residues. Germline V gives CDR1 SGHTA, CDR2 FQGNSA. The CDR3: CASSTSRDRVQYF. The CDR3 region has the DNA TGTGCCAGCAGCACGTCCCGGGACAGGGTGCAGTACTTC.